A single sample is the source of the 3 T cell receptor beta chains below, sequenced in a study of blood T cells in healthy people across ages. Primers used in a second PCR of roughly 6 to 11 cycles were a sample-barcoded 5' primer and a J-beta primer mix. TCRdb re-derived calls from the 5' RACE reads in MiXCR, one entry per CDR3 protein. The sample yields nearly 800,000 distinct CDR3 sequences, approximately 60% seen once. Sequencing was performed on blood. The receptors come from a man aged 35 to 55 in good health.

This chain connects TRBV4-3 to TRBJ2-7; 10 nucleotides align to TRBD2. The CDR3 runs to 14 residues. CDR1 LGHNA and CDR2 YSLEER come from the germline V gene. The J segment lost 3 bases and the V segment lost 4 bases, leaving 3 bases of the junction unmatched. CDR3 nucleotides: TGCGCCAGCAGCCCGCGACTAGCGGGCTACGAGCAGTACTTC. Translating it yields CASSPRLAGYEQYF.

The V gene is TRBV5-6, the J gene TRBJ2-3, with TRBD2 matching over 9 bases. The germline CDR1 and CDR2 sequences are SGHDT and YYEEEE. Losses at the gene ends were 2 bases for V and 2 bases for J; bases not matched to a gene: 6. This CDR3 is built from 16 residues. DNA for the CDR3: TGTGCCAGCAGCTTCTTTGGGACTAGCCTCACAGATACGCAGTATTTT. It codes for CASSFFGTSLTDTQYF.

Notes on this clonotype: This sequence may be a read error, since a much larger clone differs from it by one base. The chain links TRBV12-3 or TRBV12-4 to TRBJ1-2; D is perhaps TRBD1 (5 bases). V was trimmed by 6 bases and J by 3 bases, leaving 8 bases between them. This CDR3 has 12 amino acids. CDR3 coding DNA: TGTGCCAGCAGCTACAGGTACTATGGCTACACCTTC. Its protein is CASSYRYYGYTF.